This T cell receptor (beta chain) was found in a study of blood T cell repertoires in COVID-19. Overall study context: PBMCs, B-cell-depleted T cells, or T cells were the source of the cDNA or gDNA that made up the material.

Source study methods: Researchers report that nucleated cell counts were estimated from reference gene primer amplification. Using immunoSEQ multiplex PCR, the repertoire was profiled, and TCRdb retains in-frame clones only, with some absent. V and J calls and clone size come straight from that table; D and trimming were deduced from the DNA. In the table there are roughly 100,000 clones, 65% to 90% of which are singletons. The ends were cut back, 5 bases at V and 7 bases at J, with 17 bases in the middle. The CDR3 length is 14 residues. Germline V gene lookup returns CDR1 LNHDA and CDR2 SQIVND (reference sequence).

The source of this sequence is a man in his 60s with acute or convalescent COVID-19. This chain uses TRBV19 with TRBJ1-2, with D tentatively TRBD1 (5 bases). The sequencing input was peripheral blood. The CDR3 spells CASSSAQSRGGYTF. The CDR3 region has the DNA TGTGCCAGTAGTTCCGCCCAATCAAGGGGTGGCTACACCTTC.